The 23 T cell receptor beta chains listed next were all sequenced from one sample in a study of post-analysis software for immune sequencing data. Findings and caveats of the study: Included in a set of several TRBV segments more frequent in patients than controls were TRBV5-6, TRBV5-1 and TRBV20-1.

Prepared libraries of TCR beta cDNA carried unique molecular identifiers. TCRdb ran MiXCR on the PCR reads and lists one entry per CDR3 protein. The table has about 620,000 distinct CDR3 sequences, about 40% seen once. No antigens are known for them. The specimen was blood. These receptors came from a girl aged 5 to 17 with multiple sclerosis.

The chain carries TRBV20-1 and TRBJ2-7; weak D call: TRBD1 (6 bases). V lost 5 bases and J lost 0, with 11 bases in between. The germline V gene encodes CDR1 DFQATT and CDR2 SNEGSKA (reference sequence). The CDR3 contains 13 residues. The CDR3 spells CSARDTRSYEQYF. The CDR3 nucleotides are TGCAGTGCTCGGGACACCCGCTCCTACGAGCAGTACTTC.

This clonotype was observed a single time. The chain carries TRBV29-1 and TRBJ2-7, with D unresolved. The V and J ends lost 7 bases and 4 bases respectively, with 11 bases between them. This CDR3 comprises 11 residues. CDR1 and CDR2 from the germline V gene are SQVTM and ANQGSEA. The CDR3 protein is CSAAKEYEQYF. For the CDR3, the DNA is TGCAGCGCAGCCAAGGAGTACGAGCAGTACTTC.

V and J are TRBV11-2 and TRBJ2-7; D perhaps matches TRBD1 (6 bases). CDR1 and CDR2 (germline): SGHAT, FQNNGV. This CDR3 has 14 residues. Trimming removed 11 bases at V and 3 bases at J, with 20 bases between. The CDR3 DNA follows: TGTGCCCGCTCAACCGACAGGACCTACTACGAGCAGTACTTC. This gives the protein CARSTDRTYYEQYF. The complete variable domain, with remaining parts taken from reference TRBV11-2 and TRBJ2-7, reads EAGVAQSPRYKIIEKRQSVAFWCNPISGHATLYWYQQILGQGPKLLIQFQNNGVVDDSQLPKDRFSAERLKGVDSTLKIQPAKLEDSAVYLCARSTDRTYYEQYFGPGTRLTVT.

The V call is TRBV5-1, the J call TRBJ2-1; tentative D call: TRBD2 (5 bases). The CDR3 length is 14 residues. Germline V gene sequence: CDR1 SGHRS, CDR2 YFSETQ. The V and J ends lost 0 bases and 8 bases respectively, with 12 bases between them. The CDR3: CASSLARGLDEQFF. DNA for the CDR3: TGCGCCAGCAGCTTGGCGAGAGGACTGGATGAGCAGTTCTTC.

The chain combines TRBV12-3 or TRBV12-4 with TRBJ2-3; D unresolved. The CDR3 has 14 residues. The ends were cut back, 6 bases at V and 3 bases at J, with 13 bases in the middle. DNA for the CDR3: TGTGCCAGCAGCCAAGGTTCCGCGACAGATACGCAGTATTTT. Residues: CASSQGSATDTQYF.

CDR3 nucleotides: TGTGCCAGCAGCCAAGATTTCGGGACAGGGTACATCGGGAACAATGGCTACACCTTC. Its translation is CASSQDFGTGYIGNNGYTF. J is TRBJ1-2 and V is TRBV3-1; TRBD1 matches 9 bases. V shed 0 bases, J shed 6 bases, and the junction held 17 bases outside the gene matches. Germline CDR1 is LGHDT and CDR2 is YNNKEL (reference sequence). The length of the CDR3 is 19 residues.

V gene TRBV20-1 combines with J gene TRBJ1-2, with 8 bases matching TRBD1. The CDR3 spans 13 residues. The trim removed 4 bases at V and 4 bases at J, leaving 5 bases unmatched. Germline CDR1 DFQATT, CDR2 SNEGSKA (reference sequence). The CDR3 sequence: CSATGTGAYGYTF. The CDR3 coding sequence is TGCAGTGCTACCGGGACAGGAGCCTATGGCTACACCTTC.

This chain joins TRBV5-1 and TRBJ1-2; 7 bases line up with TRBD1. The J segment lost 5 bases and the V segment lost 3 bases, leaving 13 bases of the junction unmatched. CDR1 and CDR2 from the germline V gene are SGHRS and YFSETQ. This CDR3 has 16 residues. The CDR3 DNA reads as TGCGCCAGCAGCTCAACGCAAGAACAGGGGTTATATGGCTACACCTTC. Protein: CASSSTQEQGLYGYTF.

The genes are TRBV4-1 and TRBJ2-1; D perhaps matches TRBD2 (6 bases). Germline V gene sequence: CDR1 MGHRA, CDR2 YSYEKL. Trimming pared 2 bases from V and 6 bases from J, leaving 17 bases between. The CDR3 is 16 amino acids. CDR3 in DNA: TGCGCCAGCAGCCAATCTCGGGACTTAAAATCCAATGAGCAGTTCTTC. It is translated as CASSQSRDLKSNEQFF.

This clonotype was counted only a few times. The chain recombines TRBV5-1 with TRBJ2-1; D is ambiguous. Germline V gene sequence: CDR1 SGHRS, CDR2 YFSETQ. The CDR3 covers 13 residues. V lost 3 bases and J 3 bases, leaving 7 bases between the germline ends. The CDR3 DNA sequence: TGCGCCAGCAGCTCCTCCCTCTACAATGAGCAGTTCTTC. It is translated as CASSSSLYNEQFF.

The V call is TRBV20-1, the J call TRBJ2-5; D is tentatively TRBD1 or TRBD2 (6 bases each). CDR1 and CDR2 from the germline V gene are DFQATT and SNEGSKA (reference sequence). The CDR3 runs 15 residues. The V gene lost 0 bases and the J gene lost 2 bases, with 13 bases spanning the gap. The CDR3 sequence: CSARDSGAQQETQYF. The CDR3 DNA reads TGCAGTGCTAGAGATTCGGGGGCCCAGCAAGAGACCCAGTACTTC.

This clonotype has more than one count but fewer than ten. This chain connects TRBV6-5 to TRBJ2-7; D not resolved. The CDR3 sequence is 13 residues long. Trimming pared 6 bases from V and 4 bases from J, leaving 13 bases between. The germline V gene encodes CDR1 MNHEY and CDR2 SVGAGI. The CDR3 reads CASSRDGPYEQYF. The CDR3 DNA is TGTGCCAGCAGCCGTGACGGTCCATACGAGCAGTACTTC.

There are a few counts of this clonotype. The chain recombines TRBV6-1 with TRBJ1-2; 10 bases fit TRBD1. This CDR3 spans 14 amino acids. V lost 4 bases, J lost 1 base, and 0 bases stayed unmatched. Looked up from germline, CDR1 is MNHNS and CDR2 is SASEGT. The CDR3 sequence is CASSGTGGNYGYTF. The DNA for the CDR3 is TGTGCCAGCAGTGGGACAGGGGGTAACTATGGCTACACCTTC.

The CDR3 DNA reads TGTGCCAGCAGCGCCTGGGACAACAACTATGGCTACACCTTC. Its protein product is CASSAWDNNYGYTF. The chain employs TRBV14 and TRBJ1-2, with a weak D call TRBD1 (6 bases). CDR1 is SGHDN, CDR2 FVKESK, per germline. V lost 5 bases to trimming and J lost 2 bases, with 12 bases between them. This CDR3 is 14 amino acids long. The complete variable domain, with remaining parts taken from reference TRBV14 and TRBJ1-2, reads EAGVTQFPSHSVIEKGQTVTLRCDPISGHDNLYWYRRVMGKEIKFLLHFVKESKQDESGMPNNRFLAERTGGTYSTLKVQPAELEDSGVYFCASSAWDNNYGYTFGSGTRLTVV.

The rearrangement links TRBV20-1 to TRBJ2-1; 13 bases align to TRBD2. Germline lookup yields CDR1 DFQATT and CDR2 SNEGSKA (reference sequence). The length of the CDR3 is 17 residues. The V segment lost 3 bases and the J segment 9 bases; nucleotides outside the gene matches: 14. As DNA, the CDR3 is TGCAGTGCTAGGATACCCGGGACTAGCGGGACCAGTGGTGAGCAGTTCTTC. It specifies CSARIPGTSGTSGEQFF.

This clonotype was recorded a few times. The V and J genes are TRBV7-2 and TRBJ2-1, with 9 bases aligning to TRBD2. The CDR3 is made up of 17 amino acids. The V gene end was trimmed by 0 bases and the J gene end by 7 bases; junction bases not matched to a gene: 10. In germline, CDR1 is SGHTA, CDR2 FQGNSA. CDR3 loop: CASSLALGTSTGNEQFF. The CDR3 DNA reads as TGTGCCAGCAGCTTAGCCCTCGGGACTAGCACAGGTAATGAGCAGTTCTTC.

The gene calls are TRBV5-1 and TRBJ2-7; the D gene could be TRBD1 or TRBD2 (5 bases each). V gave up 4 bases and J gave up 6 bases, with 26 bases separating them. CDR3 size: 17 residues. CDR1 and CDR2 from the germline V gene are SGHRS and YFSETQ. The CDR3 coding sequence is TGCGCCAGCAGCCTACCAGCCGGGGCTAGTCCTTTCAGCGAGCAGTACTTC. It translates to CASSLPAGASPFSEQYF.

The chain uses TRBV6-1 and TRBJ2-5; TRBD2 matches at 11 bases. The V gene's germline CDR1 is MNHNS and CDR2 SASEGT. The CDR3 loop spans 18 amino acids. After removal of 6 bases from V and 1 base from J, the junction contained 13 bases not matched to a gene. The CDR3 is CASSTSGTSGFSQETQYF. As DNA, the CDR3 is TGTGCCAGCAGCACCTCCGGGACTAGCGGCTTCTCCCAAGAGACCCAGTACTTC.

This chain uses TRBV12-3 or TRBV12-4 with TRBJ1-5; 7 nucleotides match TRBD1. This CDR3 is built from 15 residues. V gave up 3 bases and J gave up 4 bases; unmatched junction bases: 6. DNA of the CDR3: TGTGCCAGCAGTTTTAGGACAGGAGTAAATCAGCCCCAGCATTTT. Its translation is CASSFRTGVNQPQHF.

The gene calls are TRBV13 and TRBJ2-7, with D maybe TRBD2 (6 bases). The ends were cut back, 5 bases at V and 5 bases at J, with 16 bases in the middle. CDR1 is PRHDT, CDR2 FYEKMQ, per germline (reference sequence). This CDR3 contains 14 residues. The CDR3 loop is CASSLTLRDDEQYF. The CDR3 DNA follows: TGTGCCAGCAGCCTAACCCTGCGGGATGACGAGCAGTACTTC.

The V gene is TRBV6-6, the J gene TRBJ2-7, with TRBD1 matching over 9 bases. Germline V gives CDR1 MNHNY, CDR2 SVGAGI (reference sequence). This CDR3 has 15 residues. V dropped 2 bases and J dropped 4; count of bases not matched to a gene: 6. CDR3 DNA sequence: TGTGCCAGCAGTTACCCAACAGGGGGCGGGTACGAGCAGTACTTC. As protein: CASSYPTGGGYEQYF.

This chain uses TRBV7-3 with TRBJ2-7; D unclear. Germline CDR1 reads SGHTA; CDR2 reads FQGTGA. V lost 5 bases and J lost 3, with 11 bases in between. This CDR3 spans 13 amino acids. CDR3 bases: TGTGCCAGCAGCGTAGGAGACGGCTACGAGCAGTACTTC. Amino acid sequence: CASSVGDGYEQYF.

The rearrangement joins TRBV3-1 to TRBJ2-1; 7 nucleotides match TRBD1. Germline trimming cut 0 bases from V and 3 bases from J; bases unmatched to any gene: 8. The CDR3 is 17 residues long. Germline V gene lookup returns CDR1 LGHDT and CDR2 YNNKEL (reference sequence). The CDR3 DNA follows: TGTGCCAGCAGCCAAGAGATGGCAGGGGGTTACTACAATGAGCAGTTCTTC. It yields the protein CASSQEMAGGYYNEQFF.